Each of the 5 T cell receptor beta chains below was sequenced from the same sample in a study of shared clonotypes between healthy human individuals. Produced via immunoSEQ multiplex PCR; TCRdb's table is partial and in-frame only. This sample has approximately 1.9 million clones; 90% to 95% occur once, and the top ten carry roughly 1.7%. It was CD45RO-negative cells, positively selected for CCR7, that made up naive CD8 cells, with terminally differentiated effector memory CD45RA+ cells excluded. Sequencing input: naive CD8+ T cells from PBMCs. These receptors were taken from a man aged 18-30 years in good health. Some clones in this sample may be carry-over from other donors' samples.

The chain joins TRBV5-1 to TRBJ2-1; D gene unclear. Germline loops: CDR1 SGHRS, CDR2 YFSETQ. The CDR3 covers 15 residues. Trimming stripped 0 bases from V and 6 bases from J, with 13 bases between. The CDR3 is CASSLEGFLGNEQFF. The CDR3 nucleotides read TGCGCCAGCAGCTTGGAAGGGTTCTTGGGCAATGAGCAGTTCTTC.

In regard to this clone: The identical CDR3 is also encoded by other nucleotide sequences in the sample. V is TRBV7-9 and J is TRBJ2-2, with 12 positions matching TRBD2. The germline CDR1 and CDR2 sequences are SEHNR and FQNEAQ (reference sequence). The length of the CDR3 is 16 residues. V dropped 4 bases and J dropped 3; count of bases not matched to a gene: 3. This chain's CDR3 is CASSSTSGSYTGELFF. Here the CDR3 DNA reads TGTGCCAGCAGCTCGACTAGCGGGAGCTACACCGGGGAGCTGTTTTTT.

V is TRBV27 and J is TRBJ2-7, with a possible D match to TRBD2 (6 bases). The CDR3 has 17 amino acids. The V and J ends lost 2 bases and 0 bases respectively, with 17 bases between them. Germline CDR1 reads MNHEY; CDR2 reads SMNVEV (reference sequence). DNA of the CDR3: TGTGCCAGCAGTTTAAGGGGAGGAGGGTACGGCTCCTACGAGCAGTACTTC. This codes for CASSLRGGGYGSYEQYF.

The chain recombines TRBV9 with TRBJ2-1, with 9 bases fitting TRBD2. This CDR3 region has 14 residues. The V segment lost 3 bases and the J segment 6 bases; nucleotides outside the gene matches: 4. CDR1 SGDLS and CDR2 YYNGEE come from the germline V gene. The CDR3 protein is CASSEGLAPNEQFF. As DNA, the CDR3 is TGTGCCAGCAGCGAGGGACTAGCTCCCAATGAGCAGTTCTTC.

DNA for the CDR3: TGTGCCAGTAGTAGTAGCAAACCCTACCCGACTAACTATGGCTACACCTTC. Its translation: CASSSSKPYPTNYGYTF. This chain connects TRBV19 to TRBJ1-2; D is unresolved. In germline, CDR1 is LNHDA, CDR2 SQIVND (reference sequence). Trimming shortened V by 4 bases and J by 0 bases, and 18 bases separated the two germline ends. The CDR3 extends over 17 amino acids.